One TCR beta chain is described in this entry. Its specificity is unknown. Some clones are missing from TCRdb's copy, which holds only in-frame ones; the method was immunoSEQ multiplex PCR. This sample carries tens of thousands of clones, roughly 84% of them seen once, and the ten largest clones take approximately 10%. The sample comes from a study of PD-L1 blockade in urothelial cancer. Study background: Prior chemotherapy regimens per patient numbered 0 to 3. Counts from blood samples showed a median of about 140,000 T cells. Notes on the study in general: Larger 3-week expansion of tumor-associated blood clones was seen in durable-benefit patients.

The CDR3 loop spans 15 amino acids. Germline values: CDR1 SEHNR, CDR2 FQNEAQ (reference sequence). V lost 6 bases and J lost 8; bases outside the gene matches: 7. Documented time point: pretreatment peripheral blood. The sequencing here drew on PBMCs, taken around atezolizumab (anti-PD-L1) treatment. The rearrangement links TRBV7-9 to TRBJ2-1; 13 nucleotides align to TRBD2. The receptor comes from a woman in her sixties or seventies with urothelial cancer. The CDR3 region is CASRPTSGRPDEQFF. DNA for the CDR3: TGTGCCAGCAGGCCGACTAGCGGGAGGCCCGATGAGCAGTTCTTC.